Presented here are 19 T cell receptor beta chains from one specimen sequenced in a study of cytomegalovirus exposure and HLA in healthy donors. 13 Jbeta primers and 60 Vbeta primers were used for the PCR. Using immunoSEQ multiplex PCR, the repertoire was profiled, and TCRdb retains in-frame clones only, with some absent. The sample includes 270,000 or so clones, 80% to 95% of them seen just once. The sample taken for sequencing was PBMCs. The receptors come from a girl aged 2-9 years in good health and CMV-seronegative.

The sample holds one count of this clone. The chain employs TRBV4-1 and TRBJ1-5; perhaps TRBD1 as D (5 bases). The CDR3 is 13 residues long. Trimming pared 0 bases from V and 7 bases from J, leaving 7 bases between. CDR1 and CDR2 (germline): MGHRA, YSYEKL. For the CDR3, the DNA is TGCGCCAGCAGCCAAGAGCGGGACCAGCCCCAGCATTTT. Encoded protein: CASSQERDQPQHF.

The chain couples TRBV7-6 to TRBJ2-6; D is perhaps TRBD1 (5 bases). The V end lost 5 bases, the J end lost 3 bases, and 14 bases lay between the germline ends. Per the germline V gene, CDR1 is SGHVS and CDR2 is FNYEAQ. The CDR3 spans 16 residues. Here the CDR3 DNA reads TGTGCCAGCAGCCCCTTTGACAGACTTGGGGCCAACGTCCTGACTTTC. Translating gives CASSPFDRLGANVLTF.

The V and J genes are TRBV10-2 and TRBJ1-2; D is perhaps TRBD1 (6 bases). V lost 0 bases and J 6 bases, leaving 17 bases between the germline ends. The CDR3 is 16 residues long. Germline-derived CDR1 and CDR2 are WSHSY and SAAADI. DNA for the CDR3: TGCGCCAGCAGTGAGTCTATAGCAGGGGCCGGGAATGGCTACACCTTC. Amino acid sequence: CASSESIAGAGNGYTF.

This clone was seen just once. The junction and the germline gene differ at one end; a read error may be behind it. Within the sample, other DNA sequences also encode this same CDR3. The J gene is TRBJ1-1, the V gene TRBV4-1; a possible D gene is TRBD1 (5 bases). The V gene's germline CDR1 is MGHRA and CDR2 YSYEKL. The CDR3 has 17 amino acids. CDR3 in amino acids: CASSQEPGVPLNTEAFF. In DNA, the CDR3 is TGCGCCAGCAGCCAAGAACCGGGGGTCCCCCTAAACACTGAGGCTTTCTTT.

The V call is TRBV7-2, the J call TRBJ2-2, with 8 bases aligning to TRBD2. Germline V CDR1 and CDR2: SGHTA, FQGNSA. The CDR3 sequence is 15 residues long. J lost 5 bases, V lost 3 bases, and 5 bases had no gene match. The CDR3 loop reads CASSFDRGGTGELFF. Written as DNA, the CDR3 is TGTGCCAGCAGCTTCGACCGGGGGGGTACCGGGGAGCTGTTTTTT.

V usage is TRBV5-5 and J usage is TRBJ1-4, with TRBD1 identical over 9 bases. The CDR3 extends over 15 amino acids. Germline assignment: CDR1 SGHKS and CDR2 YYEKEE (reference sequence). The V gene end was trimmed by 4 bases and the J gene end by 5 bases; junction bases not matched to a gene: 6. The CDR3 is CASSLGGTGNEKLFF. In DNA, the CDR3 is TGTGCCAGCAGCCTGGGCGGGACAGGGAATGAAAAACTGTTTTTT.

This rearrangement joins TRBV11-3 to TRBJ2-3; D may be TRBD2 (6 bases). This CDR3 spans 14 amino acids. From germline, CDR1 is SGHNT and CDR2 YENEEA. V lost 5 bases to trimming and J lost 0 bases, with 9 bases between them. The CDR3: CASSGGSSTDTQYF. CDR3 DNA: TGTGCCAGCAGCGGGGGGAGCAGCACAGATACGCAGTATTTT.

This CDR3 reads CASSLIGTGDHEQYF. CDR3 in DNA: TGCGCCAGCAGCTTGATAGGGACAGGGGACCACGAGCAGTACTTC. The V and J genes are TRBV5-1 and TRBJ2-5; 10 bases are a match to TRBD1. The DNA matches TRBJ2-7 better at its end, which makes the J call doubtful. The CDR3 sequence is 15 residues long. Germline V gives CDR1 SGHRS, CDR2 YFSETQ.

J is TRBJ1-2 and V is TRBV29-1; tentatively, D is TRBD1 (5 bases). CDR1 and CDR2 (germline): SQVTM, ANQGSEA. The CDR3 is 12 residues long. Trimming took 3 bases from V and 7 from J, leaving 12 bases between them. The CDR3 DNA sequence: TGCAGCGTTGAGGGCGGCACAGGTGGCTACACCTTC. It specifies CSVEGGTGGYTF. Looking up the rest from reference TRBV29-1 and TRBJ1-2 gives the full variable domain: SAVISQKPSRDICQRGTSLTIQCQVDSQVTMMFWYRQQPGQSLTLIATANQGSEATYESGFVIDKFPISRPNLTFSTLTVSNMSPEDSSIYLCSVEGGTGGYTFGSGTRLTVV.

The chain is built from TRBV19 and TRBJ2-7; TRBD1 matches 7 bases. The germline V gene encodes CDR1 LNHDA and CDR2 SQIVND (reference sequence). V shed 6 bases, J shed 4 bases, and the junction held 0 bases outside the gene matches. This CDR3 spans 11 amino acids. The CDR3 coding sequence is TGTGCCAGTAGGACAGGGTACGAGCAGTACTTC. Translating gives CASRTGYEQYF.

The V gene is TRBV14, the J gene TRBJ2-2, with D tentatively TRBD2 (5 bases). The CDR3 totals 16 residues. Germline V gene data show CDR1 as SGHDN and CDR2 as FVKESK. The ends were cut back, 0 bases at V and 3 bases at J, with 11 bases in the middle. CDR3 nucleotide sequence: TGTGCCAGCAGCCAAGATAAGCGGCCATACACCGGGGAGCTGTTTTTT. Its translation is CASSQDKRPYTGELFF.

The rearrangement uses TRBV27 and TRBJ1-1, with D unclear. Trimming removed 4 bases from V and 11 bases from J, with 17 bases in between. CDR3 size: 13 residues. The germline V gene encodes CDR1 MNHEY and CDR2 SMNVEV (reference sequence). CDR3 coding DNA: TGTGCCAGCAGTTCATCCCCGCCCGGTCGTGCTTTCTTT. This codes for CASSSSPPGRAFF.

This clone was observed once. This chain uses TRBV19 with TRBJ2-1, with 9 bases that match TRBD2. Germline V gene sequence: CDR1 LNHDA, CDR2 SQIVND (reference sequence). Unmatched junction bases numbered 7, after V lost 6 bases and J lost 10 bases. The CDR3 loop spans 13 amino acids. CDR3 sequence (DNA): TGTGCCAGTAGCTTAGCGGGAGCATGGGAGCAGTTCTTC. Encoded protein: CASSLAGAWEQFF.

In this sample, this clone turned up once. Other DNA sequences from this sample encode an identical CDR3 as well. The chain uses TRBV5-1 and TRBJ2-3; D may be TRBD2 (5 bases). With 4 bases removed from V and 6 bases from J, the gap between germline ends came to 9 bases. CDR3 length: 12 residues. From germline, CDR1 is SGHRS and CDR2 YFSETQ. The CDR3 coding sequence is TGCGCCAGCAGCGTCCCGGGGGATACGCAGTATTTT. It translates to CASSVPGDTQYF. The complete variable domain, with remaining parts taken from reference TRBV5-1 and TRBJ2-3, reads KAGVTQTPRYLIKTRGQQVTLSCSPISGHRSVSWYQQTPGQGLQFLFEYFSETQRNKGNFPGRFSGRQFSNSRSEMNVSTLELGDSALYLCASSVPGDTQYFGPGTRLTVL.

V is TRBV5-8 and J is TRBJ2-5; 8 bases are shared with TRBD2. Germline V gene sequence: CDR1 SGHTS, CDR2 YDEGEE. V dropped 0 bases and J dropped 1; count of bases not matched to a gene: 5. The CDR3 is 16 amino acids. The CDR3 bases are TGTGCCAGCAGCTTGGTACCGGGGGGGACCCAAGAGACCCAGTACTTC. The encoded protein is CASSLVPGGTQETQYF.

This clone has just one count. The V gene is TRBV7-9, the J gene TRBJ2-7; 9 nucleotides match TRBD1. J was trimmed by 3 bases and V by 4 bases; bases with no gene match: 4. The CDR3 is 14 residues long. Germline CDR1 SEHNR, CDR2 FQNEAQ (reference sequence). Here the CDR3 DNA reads TGTGCCAGCAGCTCCCGGACAGGGGACTACGAGCAGTACTTC. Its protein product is CASSSRTGDYEQYF. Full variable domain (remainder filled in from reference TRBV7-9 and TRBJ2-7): DTGVSQNPRHKITKRGQNVTFRCDPISEHNRLYWYRQTLGQGPEFLTYFQNEAQLEKSRLLSDRFSAERPKGSFSTLEIQRTEQGDSAMYLCASSSRTGDYEQYFGPGTRLTVT.

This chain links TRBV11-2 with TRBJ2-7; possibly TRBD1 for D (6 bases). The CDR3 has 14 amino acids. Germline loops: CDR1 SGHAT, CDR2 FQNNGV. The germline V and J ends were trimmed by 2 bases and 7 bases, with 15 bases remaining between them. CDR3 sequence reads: CASSLLAGEGEQYF. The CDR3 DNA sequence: TGTGCCAGCAGCTTACTGGCAGGGGAAGGAGAGCAGTACTTC.

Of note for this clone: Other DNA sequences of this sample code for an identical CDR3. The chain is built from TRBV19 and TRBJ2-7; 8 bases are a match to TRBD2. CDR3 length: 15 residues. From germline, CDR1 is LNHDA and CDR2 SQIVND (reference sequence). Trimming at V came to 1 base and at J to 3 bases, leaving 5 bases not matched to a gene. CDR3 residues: CASSIGSGGLYEQYF. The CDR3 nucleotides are TGTGCCAGTAGTATAGGGTCGGGAGGGCTCTACGAGCAGTACTTC.

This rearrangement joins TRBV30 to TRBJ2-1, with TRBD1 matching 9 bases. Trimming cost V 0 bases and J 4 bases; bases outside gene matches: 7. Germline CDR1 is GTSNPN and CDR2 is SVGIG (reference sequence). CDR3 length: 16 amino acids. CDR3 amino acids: CAWSVRWGQGYNEQFF. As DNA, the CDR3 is TGTGCCTGGAGTGTACGGTGGGGACAGGGTTACAATGAGCAGTTCTTC.